A selection of T cell receptor beta chains follows, all from one sample in a study of blood T cell repertoires in COVID-19. Profiling relied on immunoSEQ multiplex PCR, and the TCRdb table lists in-frame clones only, not all of them. The sample includes approximately 170,000 clones, 89% of them seen just once. Material for sequencing was peripheral blood. The receptor set was obtained from a man between 18 and 29 years old who had recovered from COVID-19. Each CDR3 is given with its conserved first and last residue. The D gene is left open where the match is weak. Rows may omit the clone size; those that give it use once, few, many or a size class.

size	V	D	J	DNA	CDR3
once	TRBV3-1/TRBV3-2	.	TRBJ1-5	TGTGCCAGCAGCCAAGGGGTGACAGGTGGGAATCAGCCCCAGCATTTT	CASSQGVTGGNQPQHF
.	TRBV6-5	TRBD1	TRBJ1-1	TGTGCCAGCAGTAGACAGGGTGGTATTGAAGCTTTCTTT	CASSRQGGIEAFF
.	TRBV5-4	TRBD1	TRBJ2-2	TGTGCCAGCAGCTTGGGGACAGGGGGCTTCGGGGAGCTGTTTTTT	CASSLGTGGFGELFF
.	TRBV6-5	.	TRBJ2-1	TGTGCCAGCCTCGGACTCGATGAGCAGTTCTTC	CASLGLDEQFF
.	TRBV11-2	TRBD2	TRBJ2-1	TGTGCCAGCAGCCAGACTAGCGGGATTTACAATGAGCAGTTCTTC	CASSQTSGIYNEQFF
.	TRBV10-3	.	TRBJ1-2	TGTGCCATCAGTGAGTCGGGGACGGGGGGCAATGGCTACACCTTC	CAISESGTGGNGYTF
.	TRBV25-1	.	TRBJ1-6	TGTGCCAGCCGAGCCTCGACGGGAAATAATTCACCCCTCCACTTT	CASRASTGNNSPLHF
.	TRBV7-2	.	TRBJ2-4	TGTGCCAGCAGCTTGGAGGTCGGGAACATTCAGTACTTC	CASSLEVGNIQYF
.	TRBV9	.	TRBJ2-7	TGTGCCAGCAGCCCCCGTCTGTACTTC	CASSPRLYF
.	TRBV27	.	TRBJ2-1	TGTGCCAGCACCCTCGGACTATCAGGGAATGAGCAGTTCTTC	CASTLGLSGNEQFF
.	TRBV19	.	TRBJ2-2	TGTGCCAGTAGTACCCAGATCGGGGAGCTGTTTTTT	CASSTQIGELFF
.	TRBV6-2/TRBV6-3	TRBD2	TRBJ2-1	TGTGCCAGCAGTTACAAGGCGGGAGGGGTGGGGGAGCAGTTCTTC	CASSYKAGGVGEQFF
few	TRBV6-5	.	TRBJ1-5	TGTGCCAGCAGCGACAACTTCCGTCAGCCCCAGCATTTT	CASSDNFRQPQHF
.	TRBV29-1	.	TRBJ1-1	TGCAGCGTTGAACGAGGCGTTGAAGCTTTCTTT	CSVERGVEAFF
.	TRBV2	TRBD1	TRBJ1-1	TGTGCCAGGATTGGGGGCAGGGGGCGTACTGAAGCTTTCTTT	CARIGGRGRTEAFF
.	TRBV2	.	TRBJ1-5	TGTGCCAGCAGTGGGGGCCAGGGCTATCAGCCCCAGCATTTT	CASSGGQGYQPQHF
medium-sized	TRBV11-2	TRBD2	TRBJ2-7	TGTGCCAGCAGCCCAACTAGCGGGATGTACGAGCAGTACTTC	CASSPTSGMYEQYF
.	TRBV7-2	.	TRBJ2-1	TGTGCCAGCAGCTTAGGCAGGGGTAGGTACAATGAGCAGTTCTTC	CASSLGRGRYNEQFF
.	TRBV13	.	TRBJ2-1	TGTGCCAGCAGCTTCGGCAGGGGATCCTACAATGAGCAGTTCTTC	CASSFGRGSYNEQFF
.	TRBV11-2	.	TRBJ2-7	TGTGCCAGCAGCTACATGGGGGGTCCCACCTACGAGCAGTACTTC	CASSYMGGPTYEQYF
.	TRBV3-1/TRBV3-2	.	TRBJ1-1	TGTGCCAGCAGTCCCTCCTTAATGCACCGGGGGGCGGACACTGAAGCTTTCTTT	CASSPSLMHRGADTEAFF
.	TRBV2	.	TRBJ2-7	TGTGCCAGCCTAGGGACTCCCGCCTACGAGCAGTACTTC	CASLGTPAYEQYF
.	TRBV27	TRBD1	TRBJ2-7	TGTGCCAGCAGTCCCCGCACAGGGGCCTACGAGCAGTACTTC	CASSPRTGAYEQYF
.	TRBV2	TRBD2	TRBJ2-2	TGTGCCAGCAGTGAAGGGGTACTAGCGGCGAACACCGGGGAGCTGTTTTTT	CASSEGVLAANTGELFF
.	TRBV4-1	.	TRBJ2-7	TGCGCCAGCAGCCAAACCTTCCTTGCGGGGGCCGAGCAGTACTTC	CASSQTFLAGAEQYF
.	TRBV6-2/TRBV6-3	.	TRBJ1-5	TGTGCCAGCAGCAACAGACAGATCAATCAGCCCCAGCATTTT	CASSNRQINQPQHF
.	TRBV12-3/TRBV12-4	.	TRBJ1-1	TGTGCCAGCAGGCTCCCCGGGGTGACTGAAGCTTTCTTT	CASRLPGVTEAFF
.	TRBV23-1	.	TRBJ1-6	TGCGCCAGGGGGGGGAAGGGCACCCTATATAATTCACCCCTCCACTTT	CARGGKGTLYNSPLHF
.	TRBV4-1	.	TRBJ2-7	TGCGCCAGCAGCCAAGACCGGACTCTTGGAATCGAGCAGTACTTC	CASSQDRTLGIEQYF